Listed here is a single T cell receptor (beta chain). The sample holds a few counts of this clone. Its antigen is not yet known. No much larger clone exists at a distance of one base, and base qualities are not known. The record originates from a study of Ad26.COV2.S vaccination and SARS-CoV-2 variants (TCRdb year 2021). For context, the study as a whole: Donors in the vaccine arm were drawn from COV1001, a phase I-IIa trial of Ad26.COV2.S in healthy adults that was multicentre, randomized, double-blind and placebo-controlled. Investigators remained blinded to trial group allocation during experiments and outcome assessment. Participants in the trial were split at random into five groups of five each, receiving low-dose or high-dose Ad26.COV2.S once or twice, or else placebo on both occasions. Ad26.COV2.S was given intramuscularly at 5x10^10 or 1x10^11 viral particles, as a single shot or as two shots 56 days apart. TCRbeta repertoire sequencing served as the tool for gauging how specific and how broad the SARS-CoV-2-reactive T cell receptors were following Ad26.COV2.S vaccination. A total of some 30 samples were included in the TCR-sequenced set, comprising 19 Ad26.COV2.S vaccine recipients, 5 placebo recipients and 8 SARS-CoV-2 convalescent individuals. The research as a whole found: Substantial breadth of spike-specific CD8+ and CD4+ T cell responses was reported after vaccination. Ad26.COV2.S recipients had higher spike-specific TCR breadth than placebo recipients (P = 0.0014). The authors noted that the TCR breadth and depth analyses may have underestimated total T cell responses. Vaccine and placebo recipients had similar non-spike TCR breadth, a finding consistent with the vaccine containing only spike. The study lacked the statistical power to compare responses across vaccine doses or regimens.

TCRbeta CDR3 regions were sequenced with the immunoSEQ Assay. After extraction, genomic DNA underwent amplification by bias-controlled multiplex PCR, followed by high-throughput sequencing. Concerning the study's data processing: To quantify the absolute abundance of every unique TCRbeta CDR3 region, sequences were collapsed and filtered. T cell fraction was estimated by normalization of TCRbeta template counts to usable DNA, with usable DNA being measured through amplification of reference genes present in all nucleated cells. Repertoire TCRs were annotated as SARS-CoV-2-specific when V gene, CDR3 amino acid sequence and J gene were exactly matched to a known reactive TCR set. The reference SARS-CoV-2 TCR set was obtained from MIRA and was filtered for enrichment in COVID-19-positive ImmuneCODE repertoires, whereby public or cross-reactive TCRs were removed. Based on the MIRA antigens, annotated TCRs were further analysed at the level of specific ORF or position within ORF. Depth was the summed frequency of annotated unique rearrangements, while breadth was defined as annotated unique rearrangements over total unique productive rearrangements. Two-sided Wilcoxon rank-sum tests were applied when comparing TCR breadth between groups. The table comes from immuneACCESS by way of TCRdb, which keeps in-frame sequences with V and J called. Part of the clones is missing from these tables; in studies checked, under half for an unresolved V gene and the rest for unknown reasons. The V and J calls and clone size are taken from that table; D and trimming were inferred from the DNA. Present in this sample are a few hundred thousand clones, 80% to 95% of which were seen just once. Approximately 4.5% of the sample is held by the ten biggest clonotypes.

Taken from cysteine to phenylalanine, the CDR3 has 14 residues. Just the 42-base CDR3 DNA is kept, in frame starting at base 1. V is pared back by 2 bases and J by 4 bases, with 9 bases lying between the germline termini. Reading the germline V gene gives CDR1 KGHSH and CDR2 LQKENI. This specimen's treatment or condition label, interpreted: some 19 received Ad26.COV2.S at low or high dose, single or two shots; 5 received placebo; per-sample allocation not given. Repertoires of vaccine and placebo recipients were sequenced from samples taken on day 63 after the first injection. Cohort 1b enrolled about two dozen adults aged 18-55 years at a single site in Boston, USA, between 29 July and 7 August 2020. Ad26.COV2.S was a replication-incompetent adenovirus type 26 vector that expressed a prefusion-stabilized SARS-CoV-2 spike protein derived from the original Wuhan strain.

Sequencing used peripheral blood, obtained in a trial of Ad26.COV2.S vaccine versus placebo. The TCR comes from a person between 18 and 59 years old who received the Ad26.COV2.S COVID-19 vaccine or a placebo. This sequence uses TRBV18 and TRBJ1-5, with the D gene not confidently named. The CDR3 is CASSPGFDNQPQHF. The nucleotide sequence reads TGTGCCAGCTCACCAGGGTTTGATAATCAGCCCCAGCATTTT.